Listed here is a single T cell receptor beta chain. Its antigen is still unknown. The second PCR ran about 6 to 11 cycles with a sample-barcoded 5' primer and J-beta primers. MiXCR, run by TCRdb on the 5' RACE reads, gives a single entry per CDR3 protein. The table shows hundreds of thousands of distinct CDR3 sequences, with roughly 21% occurring only once. The data were taken from a study of blood T cells in healthy people across ages. Study-wide findings and caveats: Versus aged donors, long-lived donors had higher diversity and more naive CD4+ cells. Diversity of TCR beta per million T cells declined in a roughly linear way with age.

Individuals who donated were healthy Caucasians from Russia aged roughly 6 to 95. CDR3 length: 16 residues. Looked up from germline, CDR1 is SGHTA and CDR2 is FQGNSA. The J segment lost 6 bases and the V segment lost 5 bases, leaving 11 bases of the junction unmatched. This receptor was taken from a man aged 65 to 85 in good health. The material sequenced was blood. The rearrangement joins TRBV7-2 to TRBJ2-5, with TRBD2 matching over 11 bases. Here the CDR3 reads CASSPGLAGGVKTQYF. CDR3 DNA: TGTGCCAGCAGCCCTGGGCTAGCGGGAGGTGTGAAGACCCAGTACTTC. Full variable domain (remainder filled in from reference TRBV7-2 and TRBJ2-5): GAGVSQSPSNKVTEKGKDVELRCDPISGHTALYWYRQSLGQGLEFLIYFQGNSAPDKSGLPSDRFSAERTGGSVSTLTIQRTQQEDSAVYLCASSPGLAGGVKTQYFGPGTRLLVL.